This TCR beta chain was found in a study of cytomegalovirus exposure and HLA in healthy donors. Notes on the study in general: With DRB1 most and HLA-C fewest, TCR association rates differed between HLA loci in a later analysis. Some V segments, including TRBV6-2 and TRBV6-3, were excluded as indistinguishable. In a later analysis, 16,951 TCR beta sequences were associated with HLA alleles at 0.05 false discovery rate. In vitro data verified a few CMV-associated chains as specific for CMV antigens.

This clone was seen just once. Its antigen is unidentified. Trimming at V came to 4 bases and at J to 0 bases, leaving 3 bases not matched to a gene. CDR3 length: 15 amino acids. Germline loops: CDR1 SGHVS, CDR2 FQNEAQ. The primer mix had 60 Vbeta and 13 Jbeta primers. Measured with immunoSEQ multiplex PCR; TCRdb has only the in-frame clones, and not every one. The sample includes about 200,000 clones, 82% seen only once; the top ten take 0.098%. The TCR sequence derives from a boy younger than 10 in good health and CMV-seronegative. Sequencing was performed on PBMCs. The chain carries TRBV7-8 and TRBJ2-1, with 7 positions matching TRBD1. The CDR3 protein is CASSSQGLSYNEQFF. Written as DNA, the CDR3 is TGTGCCAGCAGCTCACAGGGGCTCTCCTACAATGAGCAGTTCTTC.